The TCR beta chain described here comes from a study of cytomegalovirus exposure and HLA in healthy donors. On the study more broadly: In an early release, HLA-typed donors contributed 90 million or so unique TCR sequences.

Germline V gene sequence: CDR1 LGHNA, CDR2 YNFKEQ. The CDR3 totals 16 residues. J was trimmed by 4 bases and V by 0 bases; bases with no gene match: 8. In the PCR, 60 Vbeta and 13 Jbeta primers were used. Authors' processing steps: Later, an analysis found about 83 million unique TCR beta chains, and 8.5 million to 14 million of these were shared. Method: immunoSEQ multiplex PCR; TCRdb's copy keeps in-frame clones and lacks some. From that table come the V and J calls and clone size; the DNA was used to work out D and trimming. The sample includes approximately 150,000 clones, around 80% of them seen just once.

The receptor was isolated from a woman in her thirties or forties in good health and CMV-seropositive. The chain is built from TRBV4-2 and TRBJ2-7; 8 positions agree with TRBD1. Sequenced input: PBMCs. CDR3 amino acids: CASSQDPGQGTYEQYF. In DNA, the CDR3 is TGTGCCAGCAGCCAAGATCCCGGACAGGGAACTTACGAGCAGTACTTC.